Following are 15 T cell receptor beta chains from one sample sequenced in a study of regulatory T cells in long-lasting Graves disease. With iRepertoire HTBI primers and Arm-PCR of CDR3 regions, TCR beta libraries were built. TCRdb itself ran the multiplex PCR reads through MiXCR, one entry per CDR3 protein. The sample consists of 410,000 or so distinct CDR3 sequences, 15% of them appearing once. Documented time point: newly diagnosed GD, antithyroid drugs for less than 3 months. The TCR library was made from RNA extracted from PBMCs. In addition, the sample was reused for a study of T cells in Graves' hyperthyroidism and ophthalmopathy.

Sequenced material: peripheral blood mononuclear cells (PBMCs), taken at new diagnosis, from a patient treated with antithyroid drugs. Receptor source: a woman aged 25 to 39 with Graves disease.

V gene TRBV12-3 or TRBV12-4 combines with J gene TRBJ2-2, with D uncertain. This CDR3 is built from 14 residues. Trimming shortened V by 0 bases and J by 7 bases, and 9 bases separated the two germline ends. The CDR3 DNA is TGTGCCAGCAGTTTAGCGGGCCTCCGCGGGGAGCTGTTTTTT. It yields the protein CASSLAGLRGELFF.

This clonotype turned up a few times. The V call is TRBV28, the J call TRBJ1-2, with a tentative D call TRBD1 (5 bases). CDR1 is MDHEN, CDR2 SYDVKM, per germline. The CDR3 has 13 amino acids. The V end was cut by 8 bases, the J end by 4 bases, with 14 bases between. The CDR3 region has the DNA TGTGCCAGCTCCTGGGGGGAGATCTATGGCTACACCTTC. It codes for CASSWGEIYGYTF.

This clonotype turned up a few times. The V call is TRBV4-1, the J call TRBJ2-7; the D call may be TRBD1 or TRBD2 (5 bases each). The CDR3 length is 16 residues. Trimming removed 1 base from V and 6 bases from J, with 19 bases in between. CDR1 is MGHRA and CDR2 is YSYEKL in the germline V gene. CDR3 DNA: TGCGCCAGCAGCCAAGGTGGAGGCAGGGTATCCGGCGAGCAGTACTTC. It is translated as CASSQGGGRVSGEQYF.

This clonotype was observed at least ten times. This chain uses TRBV3-1 with TRBJ2-1; 8 positions agree with TRBD2. Germline trimming cut 8 bases from V and 4 bases from J; bases unmatched to any gene: 4. In germline, CDR1 is LGHDT, CDR2 YNNKEL (reference sequence). The CDR3 is 13 residues long. The CDR3 nucleotides are TGTGCCAGCGGGACTAGTTTATACAATGAGCAGTTCTTC. This gives the protein CASGTSLYNEQFF.

This clonotype was observed a handful of times. This chain connects TRBV5-1 to TRBJ2-1; 10 bases fit TRBD2. V shed 5 bases, J shed 4 bases, and the junction held 15 bases outside the gene matches. The germline V gene encodes CDR1 SGHRS and CDR2 YFSETQ. The CDR3 covers 18 residues. The CDR3 is CASRRGPIAGGPYNEQFF. CDR3 coding DNA: TGCGCCAGCAGACGGGGTCCCATAGCGGGAGGACCTTACAATGAGCAGTTCTTC.

V and J are TRBV5-1 and TRBJ2-5; 7 positions agree with TRBD1. The CDR3 consists of 19 residues. J gave up 3 bases and V 4 bases, and 21 bases lay outside the gene matches. Germline CDR1 and CDR2: SGHRS and YFSETQ. The CDR3 sequence is CASSSSTLARAGGKETQYF. The CDR3 DNA is TGCGCCAGCAGCAGTTCTACGTTGGCGCGGGCAGGGGGAAAAGAGACCCAGTACTTC. The variable domain in full, completed from reference TRBV5-1 and TRBJ2-5, reads KAGVTQTPRYLIKTRGQQVTLSCSPISGHRSVSWYQQTPGQGLQFLFEYFSETQRNKGNFPGRFSGRQFSNSRSEMNVSTLELGDSALYLCASSSSTLARAGGKETQYFGPGTRLLVL.

This clonotype turned up a few times. A much larger clone lies a single base off, so this may be a read error. The chain employs TRBV2 and TRBJ2-7, with D maybe TRBD1 (5 bases). Germline V gives CDR1 SNHLY, CDR2 FYNNEI. The CDR3 loop spans 14 amino acids. The CDR3 spells CASSWTYGPYEQCF. In nucleotides, the CDR3 is TGTGCCAGCAGCTGGACATACGGGCCCTACGAGCAGTGCTTC.

Only a few counts were recorded for this clonotype. This chain joins TRBV18 and TRBJ2-5; D call uncertain. CDR3 size: 14 residues. The ends were cut back, 1 base at V and 2 bases at J, with 8 bases in the middle. Looked up from germline, CDR1 is KGHSH and CDR2 is LQKENI. The CDR3 here is CASSPRPKQETQYF. The CDR3 DNA reads as TGTGCCAGCTCACCACGACCGAAACAAGAGACCCAGTACTTC.

The rearrangement uses TRBV11-2 and TRBJ2-5, with 8 bases fitting TRBD2. The junction had 11 bases not matched to a gene; V was cut back by 4 bases and J by 7 bases. This CDR3 comprises 15 residues. CDR1 and CDR2 from the germline V gene are SGHAT and FQNNGV. The CDR3 DNA is TGTGCCAGCAGCTCCTATTTGGGACTAGAAGGGACCCAGTACTTC. It is translated as CASSSYLGLEGTQYF.

The V call is TRBV14, the J call TRBJ2-2; 13 bases align to TRBD2. CDR3 size: 18 residues. Germline CDR1 SGHDN, CDR2 FVKESK. Trimming took 4 bases from V and 6 from J; bases not matched to a gene: 11. The CDR3 spells CASSRKKLAGGPPGELFF. The CDR3 nucleotides are TGTGCCAGCAGCCGAAAAAAACTAGCGGGAGGGCCTCCCGGGGAGCTGTTTTTT.

This clonotype was seen many times. The chain employs TRBV24-1 and TRBJ2-7; 7 positions agree with TRBD1. V gave up 3 bases and J gave up 3 bases; unmatched junction bases: 10. The germline V gene encodes CDR1 KGHDR and CDR2 SFDVKD. The CDR3 spans 16 residues. This CDR3 reads CATSDKTGIGIYEQYF. DNA of the CDR3: TGTGCCACCAGTGATAAGACAGGGATCGGCATCTACGAGCAGTACTTC.

This rearrangement joins TRBV24-1 to TRBJ2-1; the match to TRBD2 covers 13 bases. The CDR3 sequence is 20 residues long. V dropped 3 bases and J dropped 9; count of bases not matched to a gene: 19. Germline V gene data show CDR1 as KGHDR and CDR2 as SFDVKD. CDR3 amino acids: CATSDTSGRARNSNLSEQFF. CDR3 DNA sequence: TGTGCCACCAGTGATACTAGCGGGAGGGCCCGAAATTCAAACCTCAGTGAGCAGTTCTTC.

This clonotype was seen repeatedly, ten times or more. The rearrangement joins TRBV2 to TRBJ2-1; TRBD2 agrees at 8 bases. Germline CDR1 is SNHLY and CDR2 is FYNNEI. V lost 8 bases, J lost 4 bases, and 4 bases stayed unmatched. CDR3 length: 13 residues. The CDR3 DNA follows: TGTGCCAGCGGTGCTAGCGGGTACAATGAGCAGTTCTTC. Translated, it gives CASGASGYNEQFF. Using reference TRBV2 and TRBJ2-1 for the parts outside the CDR3, the full variable domain is EPEVTQTPSHQVTQMGQEVILRCVPISNHLYFYWYRQILGQKVEFLVSFYNNEISEKSEIFDDQFSVERPDGSNFTLKIRSTKLEDSAMYFCASGASGYNEQFFGPGTRLTVL.

This clonotype was counted a few times. V and J are TRBV5-1 and TRBJ2-7; perhaps TRBD1 as D (6 bases). The CDR3 spans 13 residues. Germline V gene lookup returns CDR1 SGHRS and CDR2 YFSETQ. Trimming took off 5 bases at V and 5 bases at J, with 14 bases between the two ends. CDR3 DNA sequence: TGCGCCAGCAGACTTCCAGGGGCCGACGAGCAGTACTTC. Its protein product is CASRLPGADEQYF.

V gene TRBV20-1 combines with J gene TRBJ2-1; possible D gene TRBD2, 5 bases. Germline V gene data show CDR1 as DFQATT and CDR2 as SNEGSKA (reference sequence). CDR3 length equals 14 residues. V lost 0 bases, J lost 5 bases, and 11 bases lay in between. CDR3 protein: CSAREGAENNEQFF. The DNA of the CDR3 is TGCAGTGCTAGAGAGGGAGCGGAAAACAATGAGCAGTTCTTC.